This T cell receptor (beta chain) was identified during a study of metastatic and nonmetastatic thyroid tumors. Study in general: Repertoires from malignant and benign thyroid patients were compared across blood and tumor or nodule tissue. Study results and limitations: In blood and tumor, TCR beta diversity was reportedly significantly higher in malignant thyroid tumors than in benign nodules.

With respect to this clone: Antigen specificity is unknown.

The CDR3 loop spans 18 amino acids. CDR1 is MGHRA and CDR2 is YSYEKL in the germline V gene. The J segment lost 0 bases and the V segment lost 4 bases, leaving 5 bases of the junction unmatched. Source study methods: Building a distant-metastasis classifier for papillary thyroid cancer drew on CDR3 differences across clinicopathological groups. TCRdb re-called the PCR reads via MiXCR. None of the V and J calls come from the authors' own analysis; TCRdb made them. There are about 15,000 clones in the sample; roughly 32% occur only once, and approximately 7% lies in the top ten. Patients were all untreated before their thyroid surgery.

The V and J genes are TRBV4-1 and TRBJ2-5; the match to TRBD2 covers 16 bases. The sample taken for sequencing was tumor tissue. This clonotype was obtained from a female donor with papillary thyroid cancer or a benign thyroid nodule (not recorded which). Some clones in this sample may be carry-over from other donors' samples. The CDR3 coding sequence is TGCGCCAGCAGCCCGGGACTAGCGGGAGGGGGGTACCAAGAGACCCAGTACTTC. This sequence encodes CASSPGLAGGGYQETQYF.